This passage covers 18 T cell receptor beta chains from one sample sequenced in a study of blood T cell repertoires in COVID-19. Assay: immunoSEQ multiplex PCR; the TCRdb copy retains only in-frame clones and omits some. The table includes under 200,000 clones, 85% to 90% detected once. Sample: peripheral blood. The receptor source for this set is a man in his forties with active or convalescent COVID-19.

The J gene is TRBJ1-1, the V gene TRBV25-1; no clear D. Germline V gives CDR1 MGHDK, CDR2 SYGVNS. CDR3 size: 11 residues. V lost 2 bases to trimming and J lost 8 bases, with 6 bases between them. The CDR3 DNA reads TGTGCCAGCAGTGAACAGAACGAAGCTTTCTTT. Its translation is CASSEQNEAFF.

The gene calls are TRBV5-1 and TRBJ2-1, with 10 bases aligning to TRBD1. The germline V gene has CDR1 SGHRS and CDR2 YFSETQ. V lost 5 bases and J lost 7; bases outside the gene matches: 6. This CDR3 region has 14 residues. The CDR3 DNA sequence: TGCGCCAGCAGACCCGGGACAGGGGTGAATGAGCAGTTCTTC. The encoded protein is CASRPGTGVNEQFF.

This rearrangement joins TRBV5-1 to TRBJ2-1; TRBD2 aligns across 11 bases. Looked up from germline, CDR1 is SGHRS and CDR2 is YFSETQ. The CDR3 sequence is 15 residues long. The J segment lost 6 bases and the V segment lost 1 base, leaving 3 bases of the junction unmatched. CDR3: CASSLKLAGANEQFF. In nucleotides, the CDR3 is TGCGCCAGCAGCTTGAAACTAGCGGGAGCCAATGAGCAGTTCTTC.

The chain is built from TRBV6-5 and TRBJ1-2, with TRBD1 matching 8 bases. The CDR3 has 16 residues. V was clipped by 3 bases and J by 0 bases; unmatched bases: 6. Germline V CDR1 and CDR2: MNHEY, SVGAGI. The CDR3 region has the DNA TGTGCCAGCAGTTATTCAGGACAGGGCCCTAACTATGGCTACACCTTC. It translates to CASSYSGQGPNYGYTF.

This chain uses TRBV3-1 (or the pseudogene TRBV3-2) with TRBJ1-1; a possible D gene is TRBD1 (5 bases). The CDR3 is 13 amino acids. The ends were cut back, 3 bases at V and 4 bases at J, with 9 bases in the middle. Germline V gene lookup returns CDR1 LGHDT and CDR2 YNNKEL (reference sequence). CDR3 DNA sequence: TGTGCCAGCAGCCAGGGCGGGGCCACTGAAGCTTTCTTT. Translation: CASSQGGATEAFF.

The chain couples TRBV5-1 to TRBJ2-7; D perhaps matches TRBD1 (6 bases). The CDR3 runs to 15 residues. V lost 3 bases to trimming and J lost 3 bases, with 16 bases between them. Germline CDR1 reads SGHRS; CDR2 reads YFSETQ. The CDR3 DNA follows: TGCGCCAGCAGCTATGACACTCCAGGGGTCTACGAGCAGTACTTC. Its translation: CASSYDTPGVYEQYF.

The chain has TRBV11-2 and TRBJ2-5, with D tentatively TRBD2 (6 bases). V shed 0 bases and J shed 7 bases, with 15 bases lying between them. This CDR3 is built from 15 residues. Germline CDR1 is SGHAT and CDR2 is FQNNGV. The CDR3 sequence is CASSLDGDTGGTQYF. The CDR3 coding sequence is TGTGCCAGCAGCTTAGACGGAGACACCGGGGGGACCCAGTACTTC.

In its sample, this clone was seen a few times. V is TRBV5-1 and J is TRBJ2-7, with D hard to call. V was shortened by 5 bases and J by 0 bases, with 9 bases between the two germline ends. Germline loops: CDR1 SGHRS, CDR2 YFSETQ. The CDR3 has 13 amino acids. CDR3 in amino acids: CASSEPISYEQYF. The DNA of the CDR3 is TGCGCCAGCAGTGAGCCGATCTCCTACGAGCAGTACTTC. Variable domain in full (rest from reference TRBV5-1 and TRBJ2-7): KAGVTQTPRYLIKTRGQQVTLSCSPISGHRSVSWYQQTPGQGLQFLFEYFSETQRNKGNFPGRFSGRQFSNSRSEMNVSTLELGDSALYLCASSEPISYEQYFGPGTRLTVT.

This chain's CDR3 is CASSKLGQASYGYTF. In DNA, the CDR3 is TGTGCCAGCAGTAAACTGGGACAGGCTTCTTATGGCTACACCTTC. The chain recombines TRBV6-6 with TRBJ1-2, with TRBD1 identical over 8 bases. After removal of 5 bases from V and 5 bases from J, the junction contained 10 bases not matched to a gene. The CDR3 runs to 15 residues. Germline V gene sequence: CDR1 MNHNY, CDR2 SVGAGI (reference sequence).

The V gene is TRBV6-6, the J gene TRBJ2-7, with 10 bases lining up with TRBD1. This CDR3 is built from 18 residues. Looked up from germline, CDR1 is MNHNY and CDR2 is SVGAGI (reference sequence). Unmatched junction bases numbered 17, after V lost 5 bases and J lost 4 bases. The DNA of the CDR3 is TGTGCCAGCAGTCTCCGGGACAGGGGTGGCTCTCATGAATACGAGCAGTACTTC. Protein product: CASSLRDRGGSHEYEQYF.

This clone was recorded only once. The chain is built from TRBV7-2 and TRBJ1-1, with a possible D match to TRBD1 (6 bases). Trimming left V 5 bases short and J 0 bases short, with 13 bases between. Germline CDR1 SGHTA, CDR2 FQGNSA. The CDR3 length is 15 residues. The CDR3 sequence: CASSRDKLMNTEAFF. CDR3 coding DNA: TGTGCCAGCAGCCGGGACAAACTAATGAACACTGAAGCTTTCTTT.

V gene TRBV6-1 combines with J gene TRBJ2-2; TRBD2 is a possible D gene (5 bases). Between the trimmed V and J ends, which lost 2 bases and 6 bases, there was a span of 19 bases. Germline CDR1 MNHNS, CDR2 SASEGT. The CDR3 has 17 residues. CDR3 in amino acids: CASSEKSRTWSSGELFF. The DNA of the CDR3 is TGTGCCAGCAGTGAAAAGTCTCGGACTTGGTCGTCCGGGGAGCTGTTTTTT.

The chain has TRBV4-1 and TRBJ2-5, with 15 nucleotides matching TRBD2. J lost 7 bases, V lost 4 bases, and 1 base had no gene match. The germline CDR1 and CDR2 sequences are MGHRA and YSYEKL. The length of the CDR3 is 14 residues. CDR3 bases: TGCGCCAGCAGCCGGGGACTAGCGGGGGGGACCCAGTACTTC. Translating it yields CASSRGLAGGTQYF.

The CDR3 DNA is TGTGCCAGCAGTTTTACATTCGGCACAGCCAAAACCGGGGAGCTGTTTTTT. It yields the protein CASSFTFGTAKTGELFF. The chain uses TRBV6-2 or TRBV6-3 and TRBJ2-2; D unclear. Germline-derived CDR1 and CDR2 are MNHEY and SVGEGT. V gave up 4 bases and J gave up 5 bases, with 20 bases separating them. The CDR3 is 17 residues long.

This clone has only one observation. This chain uses TRBV5-4 with TRBJ1-2, with D possibly TRBD1 on 6 matching bases. Germline V gene data show CDR1 as SGHNT and CDR2 as YYREEE (reference sequence). The CDR3 has 13 amino acids. V gave up 2 bases and J gave up 3 bases, with 8 bases separating them. The CDR3 protein is CASSFSGDYGYTF. CDR3 nucleotide sequence: TGTGCCAGCAGCTTTTCAGGGGACTATGGCTACACCTTC.

The rearrangement links TRBV11-2 to TRBJ1-2, with a possible D match to TRBD1 (6 bases). The germline V gene has CDR1 SGHAT and CDR2 FQNNGV. Deletions cut 5 bases from V and 4 bases from J, with 23 bases between. The CDR3 sequence is 17 residues long. CDR3 protein: CASSPLGGEVLFYGYTF. Written as DNA, the CDR3 is TGTGCCAGCAGCCCCCTTGGGGGCGAAGTCCTTTTCTATGGCTACACCTTC.

V usage is TRBV11-3 and J usage is TRBJ1-3, with a weak D call TRBD1 (5 bases). The CDR3 is 13 residues long. The germline CDR1 and CDR2 sequences are SGHNT and YENEEA. The V end lost 8 bases, the J end lost 4 bases, and 12 bases lay between the germline ends. The CDR3 loop reads CASSRARGNTIYF. CDR3 in DNA: TGTGCCAGCTCCAGGGCGCGCGGAAACACCATATATTTT.

The chain couples TRBV6-6 to TRBJ1-2, with 7 positions matching TRBD1. The J segment lost 8 bases and the V segment lost 4 bases, leaving 13 bases of the junction unmatched. This CDR3 spans 15 amino acids. CDR1 MNHNY and CDR2 SVGAGI come from the germline V gene (reference sequence). The CDR3 DNA follows: TGTGCCAGCAGTTTCCCCGGCGACAGGGAAGGGGGCTACACCTTC. Its translation: CASSFPGDREGGYTF.